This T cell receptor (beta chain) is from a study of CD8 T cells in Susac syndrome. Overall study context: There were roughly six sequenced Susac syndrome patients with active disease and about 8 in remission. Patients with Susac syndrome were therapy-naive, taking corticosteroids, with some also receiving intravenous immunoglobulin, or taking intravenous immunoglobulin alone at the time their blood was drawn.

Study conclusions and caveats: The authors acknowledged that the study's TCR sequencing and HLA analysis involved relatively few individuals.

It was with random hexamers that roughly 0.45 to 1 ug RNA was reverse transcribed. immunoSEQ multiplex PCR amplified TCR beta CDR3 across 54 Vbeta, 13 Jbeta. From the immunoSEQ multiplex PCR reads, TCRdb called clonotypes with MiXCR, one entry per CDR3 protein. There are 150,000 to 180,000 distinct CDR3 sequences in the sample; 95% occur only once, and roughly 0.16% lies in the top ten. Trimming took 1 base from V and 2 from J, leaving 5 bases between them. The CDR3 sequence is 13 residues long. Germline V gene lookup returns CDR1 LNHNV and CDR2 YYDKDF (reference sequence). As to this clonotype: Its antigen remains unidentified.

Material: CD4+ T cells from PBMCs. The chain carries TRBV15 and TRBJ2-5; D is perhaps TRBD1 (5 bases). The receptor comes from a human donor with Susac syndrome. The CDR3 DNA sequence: TGTGCCACCAGCAGAGGACAGCAAGAGACCCAGTACTTC. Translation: CATSRGQQETQYF. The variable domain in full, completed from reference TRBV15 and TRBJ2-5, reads DAMVIQNPRYQVTQFGKPVTLSCSQTLNHNVMYWYQQKSSQAPKLLFHYYDKDFNNEADTPDNFQSRRPNTSFCFLDIRSPGLGDTAMYLCATSRGQQETQYFGPGTRLLVL.